The 28 T cell receptor beta chains given below trace back to one sample, sequenced in a study of T-cell memory formation after mild COVID-19. One entry per CDR3 protein, called by TCRdb with MiXCR from the 5' RACE reads. The data hold approximately 180,000 distinct CDR3 sequences, with 16% observed a single time. What was sequenced was PBMCs or a T cell subset sorted from them (not recorded which). These receptors were collected from an adult woman who had mild COVID-19 (a few samples of this study predate the infection). Cell type and time point are not known.

This clonotype was observed a few times. The rearrangement uses TRBV7-9 and TRBJ1-3; possibly TRBD1 for D (6 bases). The CDR3 has 16 residues. V was pared by 3 bases and J by 4 bases, with 16 bases between. CDR1 SEHNR and CDR2 FQNEAQ come from the germline V gene (reference sequence). The CDR3 nucleotides are TGTGCCAGCAGCTTTCAGGGGCAGAGCCCAGGAAACACCATATATTTT. It encodes CASSFQGQSPGNTIYF.

The chain links TRBV3-1 to TRBJ2-6, with D hard to call. Germline values: CDR1 LGHDT, CDR2 YNNKEL (reference sequence). The V end lost 4 bases, the J end lost 4 bases, and 23 bases lay between the germline ends. CDR3 length: 19 residues. The chain's CDR3 is CASSRFLGRRSSGANVLTF. The CDR3 nucleotides are TGTGCCAGCAGCCGATTCCTTGGACGTCGGAGCTCCGGGGCCAACGTCCTGACTTTC.

The chain links TRBV6-5 to TRBJ2-7; 9 bases line up with TRBD2. The CDR3 spans 15 residues. The V segment lost 8 bases and the J segment 2 bases; nucleotides outside the gene matches: 10. Germline values: CDR1 MNHEY, CDR2 SVGAGI. The CDR3 is CASGPSGTSAYEQYF. The CDR3 coding sequence is TGTGCCAGCGGGCCTAGCGGGACTTCAGCCTACGAGCAGTACTTC.

This chain links TRBV5-5 with TRBJ1-4, with 8 bases lining up with TRBD1. The germline V gene encodes CDR1 SGHKS and CDR2 YYEKEE (reference sequence). The CDR3 runs to 20 residues. V lost 3 bases, J lost 1 base, and 17 bases stayed unmatched. The CDR3 bases are TGTGCCAGCAGCTCGGGGTGGGGACAGGAGACTTACGGAACTAATGAAAAACTGTTTTTT. It is translated as CASSSGWGQETYGTNEKLFF.

This chain links TRBV20-1 with TRBJ2-2, with D perhaps assigned TRBD1 or TRBD2 (5 bases each). The CDR3 length is 12 residues. Deletions cut 2 bases from V and 7 bases from J, with 8 bases between. Germline CDR1 reads DFQATT; CDR2 reads SNEGSKA (reference sequence). CDR3 bases: TGCAGTGCTAGAATGGGGGTCGGGGAGCTGTTTTTT. This translates into CSARMGVGELFF.

This clonotype was picked up a small number of times. J is TRBJ1-6 and V is TRBV2; D unresolved. CDR3 length: 15 residues. Germline lookup yields CDR1 SNHLY and CDR2 FYNNEI. V was shortened by 6 bases and J by 7 bases, with 16 bases between the two germline ends. The CDR3 is CASRTFKGGNSPLHF. CDR3 DNA sequence: TGTGCCAGCAGAACCTTCAAAGGAGGAAATTCACCCCTCCACTTT. Using reference TRBV2 and TRBJ1-6 for the parts outside the CDR3, the full variable domain is EPEVTQTPSHQVTQMGQEVILRCVPISNHLYFYWYRQILGQKVEFLVSFYNNEISEKSEIFDDQFSVERPDGSNFTLKIRSTKLEDSAMYFCASRTFKGGNSPLHFGNGTRLTVT.

J is TRBJ2-3 and V is TRBV5-6, with D perhaps matching TRBD2 (5 bases). Deletions cut 4 bases from V and 1 base from J, with 13 bases between. The CDR3 runs to 15 residues. Looked up from germline, CDR1 is SGHDT and CDR2 is YYEEEE. The CDR3 bases are TGTGCCAGCAGCCTGGCCCTTAGCGGCACAGATACGCAGTATTTT. This translates into CASSLALSGTDTQYF.

The chain joins TRBV7-9 to TRBJ2-3; 12 nucleotides line up with TRBD1. Unmatched junction bases numbered 12, after V lost 5 bases and J lost 6 bases. Germline CDR1 SEHNR, CDR2 FQNEAQ (reference sequence). This CDR3 has 17 residues. CDR3 DNA sequence: TGTGCCAGCAGCCCCCTGGGACAGGGGGCGGGCAGGGATACGCAGTATTTT. It codes for CASSPLGQGAGRDTQYF.

This clonotype showed up just a few times. The chain has TRBV12-3 or TRBV12-4 and TRBJ2-7, with D possibly being TRBD1 (5 bases). The CDR3 is 13 amino acids. Trimming took 7 bases from V and 3 from J, leaving 13 bases between them. CDR3 DNA sequence: TGTGCCAGCAAGGCAGGGCGTCACTACGAGCAGTACTTC. Its protein is CASKAGRHYEQYF.

The chain links TRBV24-1 to TRBJ2-3, with D possibly being TRBD2 (6 bases). V was shortened by 4 bases and J by 5 bases, with 18 bases between the two germline ends. The length of the CDR3 is 16 residues. Germline V lookup: CDR1 KGHDR, CDR2 SFDVKD. CDR3 region: CATSESGLGVGDTQYF. The CDR3 DNA follows: TGTGCCACCAGTGAATCGGGACTTGGGGTCGGAGATACGCAGTATTTT.

In this sample, this clonotype turned up a few times. The chain joins TRBV12-3 or TRBV12-4 to TRBJ2-1; D uncertain. The CDR3 is 11 amino acids. The V and J ends lost 6 bases and 8 bases respectively, with 8 bases between them. The CDR3 DNA reads TGTGCCAGCAGCCATGGCGATGAGCAGTTCTTC. This sequence encodes CASSHGDEQFF.

In this sample, this clonotype turned up many times. The chain recombines TRBV6-1 with TRBJ2-7, with a tentative D call TRBD2 (7 bases). The CDR3 is 12 residues long. V was trimmed by 6 bases and J by 6 bases, leaving 12 bases between them. Germline CDR1 and CDR2: MNHNS and SASEGT. The CDR3 sequence is CASSPRGGEQYF. CDR3 bases: TGTGCCAGCAGCCCAAGGGGGGGCGAGCAGTACTTC.

This clonotype has a handful of counts. The chain couples TRBV12-3 or TRBV12-4 to TRBJ1-2; D unclear. With 3 bases removed from V and 4 bases from J, the gap between germline ends came to 9 bases. The CDR3 loop spans 13 amino acids. CDR3: CASSFDSSYGYTF. The CDR3 DNA follows: TGTGCCAGCAGTTTTGATTCTTCCTATGGCTACACCTTC.

The rearrangement joins TRBV5-6 to TRBJ2-5, with D hard to call. The CDR3 has 14 amino acids. The V end was cut by 2 bases, the J end by 2 bases, with 10 bases between. Germline V gives CDR1 SGHDT, CDR2 YYEEEE. CDR3 sequence (DNA): TGTGCCAGCAGCTTTAGGCAGCGACAAGAGACCCAGTACTTC. It yields the protein CASSFRQRQETQYF.

This clonotype occurred a few times. The V call is TRBV18, the J call TRBJ2-3, with D maybe TRBD2 (6 bases). Per the germline V gene, CDR1 is KGHSH and CDR2 is LQKENI. Trimming removed 2 bases at V and 1 base at J, with 13 bases between. The CDR3 runs 16 residues. CDR3 loop: CASSPAAGRGTDTQYF. CDR3 DNA sequence: TGTGCCAGCTCACCAGCAGCGGGCCGGGGCACAGATACGCAGTATTTT.

This rearrangement joins TRBV27 to TRBJ2-4; TRBD2 aligns across 7 bases. V shed 2 bases and J 9 bases; nucleotides not matched to a gene: 10. Germline lookup yields CDR1 MNHEY and CDR2 SMNVEV (reference sequence). There are 15 residues in the CDR3. CDR3 residues: CASSLRDGTTGIQYF. CDR3 bases: TGTGCCAGCAGTTTACGTGATGGGACTACCGGCATTCAGTACTTC.

This clonotype has only a few counts. This sequence joins TRBV7-9 and TRBJ1-1, with D hard to call. This CDR3 has 15 residues. Trimming removed 3 bases from V and 1 base from J, with 12 bases in between. The V gene's germline CDR1 is SEHNR and CDR2 FQNEAQ (reference sequence). The CDR3, as DNA: TGTGCCAGCAGCTTCATGCAAGGGCCGAACACTGAAGCTTTCTTT. Its protein product is CASSFMQGPNTEAFF.

V and J are TRBV12-3 or TRBV12-4 and TRBJ2-7, with 10 positions matching TRBD2. There are 17 residues in the CDR3. J gave up 3 bases and V 6 bases, and 14 bases lay outside the gene matches. The CDR3 region has the DNA TGTGCCAGCAGCCCAGGGGGGCTAGCGGGAGAGGGCTACGAGCAGTACTTC. Protein: CASSPGGLAGEGYEQYF.

This clonotype occurred a few times. The V gene is TRBV4-2, the J gene TRBJ2-3; D gene ambiguous. This CDR3 is 16 amino acids long. The V end was cut by 0 bases, the J end by 0 bases, with 10 bases between. Germline-derived CDR1 and CDR2 are LGHNA and YNFKEQ. CDR3 sequence: CASSQDWSSSTDTQYF. In DNA, the CDR3 is TGTGCCAGCAGCCAAGATTGGAGCTCTAGCACAGATACGCAGTATTTT.

Many counts were recorded for this clonotype. V gene TRBV20-1 combines with J gene TRBJ1-2; D remains unclear. The germline V gene encodes CDR1 DFQATT and CDR2 SNEGSKA (reference sequence). V was pared by 6 bases and J by 3 bases, with 17 bases between. The CDR3 has 14 residues. The CDR3 bases are TGCAGTGCCAAACAAGAGGGTCTGGACTATGGCTACACCTTC. Its translation: CSAKQEGLDYGYTF.

This clonotype was detected only a few times. The V and J genes are TRBV3-1 and TRBJ1-1; D is uncertain. This CDR3 has 14 residues. Between the trimmed V and J ends, which lost 0 bases and 0 bases, there was a span of 5 bases. The germline V gene encodes CDR1 LGHDT and CDR2 YNNKEL (reference sequence). Written as DNA, the CDR3 is TGTGCCAGCAGCCAAGAAATATTGAACACTGAAGCTTTCTTT. This sequence encodes CASSQEILNTEAFF. The variable domain in full, completed from reference TRBV3-1 and TRBJ1-1, reads DTAVSQTPKYLVTQMGNDKSIKCEQNLGHDTMYWYKQDSKKFLKIMFSYNNKELIINETVPNRFSPKSPDKAHLNLHINSLELGDSAVYFCASSQEILNTEAFFGQGTRLTVV.

V gene TRBV5-1 combines with J gene TRBJ2-7, with a tentative D call TRBD2 (6 bases). V was clipped by 6 bases and J by 9 bases, with 13 bases between them. The germline V gene has CDR1 SGHRS and CDR2 YFSETQ. The CDR3 is 11 residues long. Written as DNA, the CDR3 is TGCGCCAGCACCGAATCCGGGAGGCAGTACTTC. It yields the protein CASTESGRQYF.

This clonotype was counted many times. The rearrangement links TRBV29-1 to TRBJ2-3; 9 nucleotides line up with TRBD1. The V gene's germline CDR1 is SQVTM and CDR2 ANQGSEA. The CDR3 is 15 residues long. With V trimmed by 4 bases and J by 6 bases, 11 bases remained unmatched. For the CDR3, the DNA is TGCAGCGTTGTCCGATGGACAGGGGATCGGGATACGCAGTATTTT. Translation: CSVVRWTGDRDTQYF.

V and J are TRBV5-6 and TRBJ1-6, with D possibly being TRBD1 (6 bases). Trimming left V 0 bases short and J 5 bases short, with 12 bases between. The CDR3 runs 16 residues. CDR1 is SGHDT, CDR2 YYEEEE, per germline. The CDR3 DNA sequence: TGTGCCAGCAGCTTGGGGGGGGCGCAACATAATTCACCCCTCCACTTT. Amino acid sequence: CASSLGGAQHNSPLHF.

V is TRBV12-3 or TRBV12-4 and J is TRBJ2-3, with 7 bases identical to TRBD1. After removal of 4 bases from V and 2 bases from J, the junction contained 3 bases not matched to a gene. This CDR3 is 14 amino acids long. The CDR3 DNA reads TGTGCCAGCAGTTCGGACAGGACCACAGATACGCAGTATTTT. It yields the protein CASSSDRTTDTQYF.

This clonotype was seen only a few times. The rearrangement links TRBV4-3 to TRBJ2-7, with D possibly being TRBD2 (6 bases). The CDR3 is made up of 15 amino acids. With 0 bases removed from V and 3 bases from J, the gap between germline ends came to 12 bases. Germline V CDR1 and CDR2: LGHNA, YSLEER. The CDR3 loop reads CASSQDFQRVYEQYF. For the CDR3, the DNA is TGCGCCAGCAGCCAAGATTTCCAGCGGGTCTACGAGCAGTACTTC.

The rearrangement links TRBV12-3 or TRBV12-4 to TRBJ2-1; 12 bases align to TRBD1. The ends lost 6 bases at V and 7 bases at J; junction bases unmatched: 7. This CDR3 has 15 residues. CDR3 region: CASSRDRGRENEQFF. CDR3 coding DNA: TGTGCCAGCAGCCGGGACAGGGGGCGTGAGAATGAGCAGTTCTTC.

The V call is TRBV30, the J call TRBJ1-1, with D tentatively TRBD1 (5 bases). The germline V gene has CDR1 GTSNPN and CDR2 SVGIG (reference sequence). This CDR3 spans 13 amino acids. The CDR3 loop reads CALSGGGPQGAFF. The CDR3, as DNA: TGTGCGCTAAGTGGGGGAGGACCCCAAGGAGCTTTCTTT. Filled out from reference TRBV30 and TRBJ1-1, the complete variable domain reads SQTIHQWPATLVQPVGSPLSLECTVEGTSNPNLYWYRQAAGRGLQLLFYSVGIGQISSEVPQNLSASRPQDRQFILSSKKLLLSDSGFYLCALSGGGPQGAFFGQGTRLTVV.